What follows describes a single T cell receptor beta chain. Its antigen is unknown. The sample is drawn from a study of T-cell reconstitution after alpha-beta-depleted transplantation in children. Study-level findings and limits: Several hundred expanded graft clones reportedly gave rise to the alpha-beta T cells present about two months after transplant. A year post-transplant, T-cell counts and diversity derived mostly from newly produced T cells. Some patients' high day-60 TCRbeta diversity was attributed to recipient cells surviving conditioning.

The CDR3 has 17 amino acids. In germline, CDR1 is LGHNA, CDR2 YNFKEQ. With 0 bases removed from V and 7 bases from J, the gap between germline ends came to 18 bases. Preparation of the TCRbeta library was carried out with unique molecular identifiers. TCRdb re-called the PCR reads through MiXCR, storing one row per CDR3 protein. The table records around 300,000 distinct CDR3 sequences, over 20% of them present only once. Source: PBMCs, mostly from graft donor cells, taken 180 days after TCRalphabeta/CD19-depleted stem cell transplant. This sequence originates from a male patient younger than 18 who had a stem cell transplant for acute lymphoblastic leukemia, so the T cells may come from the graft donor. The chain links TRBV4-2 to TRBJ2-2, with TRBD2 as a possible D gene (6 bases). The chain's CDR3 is CASSQDPGLGMSGELFF. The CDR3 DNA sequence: TGTGCCAGCAGCCAAGATCCGGGACTGGGGATGAGCGGGGAGCTGTTTTTT.